This is a list of T cell receptor beta chains from one sample in a study of T cell changes during pregnancy in multiple sclerosis. Libraries were prepared by immunoSEQ multiplex PCR; TCRdb keeps only in-frame clonotypes and omits some of them. The sample includes about 60,000 clones, roughly 93% seen only once; the top ten take approximately 1.7%. The input for sequencing was peripheral blood, taken after pregnancy. The source is a female donor with multiple sclerosis, enrolled in a pregnancy study. The CDR3 runs from the conserved cysteine through the conserved F or W.

J gene,V gene,CDR3 protein
TRBJ1-5,TRBV6-1,CASEWGQRQPQHF
TRBJ1-3,TRBV2,CASGKRGSVGNTIYF
TRBJ2-7,TRBV28,CASRRGQGIPDEQYF
TRBJ2-7,TRBV5-1,CASSVQGDEQYF
TRBJ2-1,TRBV2,CASSEVRAGGPSRYNEQFF
TRBJ2-5,TRBV5-1,CASGPSLRGEETQYF
TRBJ1-5,TRBV27,CASGSLTTGHQPQHF
TRBJ1-2,TRBV7-9,CASSLLDRLNYGYTF
TRBJ1-5,TRBV27,CASKVGQGPNQPQHF
TRBJ2-1,TRBV18,CASSPVGGSYNEQFF
TRBJ1-3,TRBV4-2,CASSQDGGGEVGNTIYF
TRBJ2-1,TRBV11-3,CASSTPDLISSYNEQFF
TRBJ2-3,TRBV10-3,CAISDPRTGGATDTQYF
TRBJ1-5,TRBV19,CASMEGNQPQHF
TRBJ2-7,TRBV15,CATSRESGGSYEQYF
TRBJ2-3,TRBV7-6,CASSLGFLAGGPTDTQYF
TRBJ2-5,TRBV11-3,CASSLDRKGAGETQYF
TRBJ2-1,TRBV12-5,CASGLPGHNSYNEQFF
TRBJ1-3,TRBV7-2,CASSLRHPESTIYF
TRBJ1-1,TRBV29-1,CSVEDRKNRGYTEAFF
TRBJ2-1,TRBV5-6,CASSSSVEQFF
TRBJ2-5,TRBV28,CASSLHRAQGETQYF
TRBJ1-3,TRBV11-3,CASSSGKGRGSGNTIYF
TRBJ2-1,TRBV9,CASSDSTGTSGYNEQFF
TRBJ2-7,TRBV21-1,CATLAGGTYEQYF
TRBJ2-7,TRBV2,CASTRTSGEQYF
TRBJ2-5,TRBV6-5,CASSYGSSETQYF
TRBJ1-2,TRBV6-1,CASSGYDSPRGYTF
TRBJ2-1,TRBV7-7,CASSLELNGDNEQFF
TRBJ1-5,TRBV27,CASSFDRVQPQHF
TRBJ2-6,TRBV28,CASSLGGAGANVLTF
TRBJ2-1,TRBV5-6,CASSLVVSGWLHNEQFF
TRBJ2-5,TRBV9,CASSVDTSGKETQYF
TRBJ2-1,TRBV4-3,CASSQVRWNEQFF
TRBJ2-7,TRBV4-3,CASSQVGGAPYEQYF
TRBJ2-5,TRBV9,CASSSPFSAQETQYF
TRBJ1-2,TRBV19,CASSIRGRNYGYTF
TRBJ1-2,TRBV19,CASSRMGQSYGYTF
TRBJ1-1,TRBV7-9,CASSLGQNMNTEAFF
TRBJ2-2,TRBV18,CASSPLAGVGKGTGELFF
TRBJ1-5,TRBV28,CASSSGTLLNQPQHF
TRBJ2-3,TRBV12-5,CASGLAVGGADTQYF
TRBJ2-7,TRBV4-1,CASSQGWTSGRARAYEQYF
TRBJ2-6,TRBV4-2,CASSQDVSSGANVLTF
TRBJ1-1,TRBV7-2,CASSLTGGALEAFF
TRBJ2-6,TRBV9,CASSAEGTGANVLTF
TRBJ2-7,TRBV28,CASRPLAGGPYEQYF
TRBJ1-1,TRBV6-6,CASSYTVSGTEAFF
TRBJ2-5,TRBV7-6,CASSPQGETQYF
TRBJ2-7,TRBV7-2,CASSLGSGSYEQYF
TRBJ2-3,TRBV4-3,CASSQDGGTSTDTQYF
TRBJ2-5,TRBV28,CASSSTGGRHF
TRBJ1-5,TRBV15,CATSRFRQGNQPQHF